This T cell receptor (beta chain) came from a study of blood T cell repertoires in COVID-19. The authors' processing: Estimates of nucleated cell counts were drawn from the amplification of reference gene primers. Data came from immunoSEQ multiplex PCR; TCRdb stores just in-frame clones and leaves some out. The DNA was the basis for D and trimming; V, J and clone size are from that table. The sample yields some 76,000 clones, 80% to 85% seen once. V lost 2 bases to trimming and J lost 0 bases, with 8 bases between them. The CDR3 length is 14 residues. Germline values: CDR1 SEHNR, CDR2 FQNEAQ (reference sequence).

The source material was peripheral blood. V usage is TRBV7-9 and J usage is TRBJ2-7, with D unclear. The sequence was obtained from a human donor in a cohort sampled during active COVID-19. Written as DNA, the CDR3 is TGTGCCAGCAGCTTAAATGCGGCCTCCTACGAGCAGTACTTC. Translation gives CASSLNAASYEQYF.